This is a list of T cell receptor beta chains from one sample in a study of blood T cells in healthy people across ages. TCRdb analysed the 5' RACE reads with MiXCR anew, one entry per CDR3 protein. The sample has approximately 810,000 distinct CDR3 sequences, around 36% seen once. The sample comprised blood. These receptors were obtained from a man aged 18 to 35 in good health. Both conserved end residues are part of each CDR3. Each record gives: D gene, V gene, J gene, clone size, CDR3 DNA, CDR3 protein. The D gene is left open where the match is weak. Clone size is not always given. Where it is, it says once, few, many or a class for expanded clones.

D gene: TRBD1; V gene: TRBV18; J gene: TRBJ1-2; clone size: many; CDR3 DNA: TGTGCCAGCTCACTAACGGACAGGGTTTACGGCTACACCTTC; CDR3 protein: CASSLTDRVYGYTF
D gene: NA; V gene: TRBV27; J gene: TRBJ1-2; clone size: NA; CDR3 DNA: TGTGCCAGCAGTTTATTGAGGGATGGCTATGGCTACACCTTC; CDR3 protein: CASSLLRDGYGYTF
D gene: NA; V gene: TRBV12-3/TRBV12-4; J gene: TRBJ1-1; clone size: NA; CDR3 DNA: TGTGCCAGCTTAGTCTCGAACACTGAAGCTTTCTTT; CDR3 protein: CASLVSNTEAFF
D gene: NA; V gene: TRBV6-5; J gene: TRBJ2-5; clone size: NA; CDR3 DNA: TGTGCCAGCAGAACCCCCGGGCAGGTTAACAATGAGCAGTACTTC; CDR3 protein: CASRTPGQVNNEQYF
D gene: NA; V gene: TRBV5-6; J gene: TRBJ2-7; clone size: NA; CDR3 DNA: TGTGCCAGCAGCGACACTCTCTACGAGCAGTACTTC; CDR3 protein: CASSDTLYEQYF
D gene: NA; V gene: TRBV29-1; J gene: TRBJ2-3; clone size: NA; CDR3 DNA: TGCAGCGTTGCGGCTACCACAGATACGCAGTATTTT; CDR3 protein: CSVAATTDTQYF
D gene: NA; V gene: TRBV12-3/TRBV12-4; J gene: TRBJ1-3; clone size: NA; CDR3 DNA: TGTGCCAGCAGTTTCTTACGACGGGCCGGGGGGAACTCTGGAAACACCATATATTTT; CDR3 protein: CASSFLRRAGGNSGNTIYF
D gene: NA; V gene: TRBV7-6; J gene: TRBJ2-3; clone size: NA; CDR3 DNA: TGTGTCAGCAGCTTAACAGCGCTTAGCACAGATACGCAGTATTTT; CDR3 protein: CVSSLTALSTDTQYF
D gene: NA; V gene: TRBV7-6; J gene: TRBJ1-6; clone size: NA; CDR3 DNA: TGTGCCAGCAGCGGGGGGTACGATTCACCCCTCCACTTT; CDR3 protein: CASSGGYDSPLHF
D gene: NA; V gene: TRBV10-3; J gene: TRBJ1-2; clone size: NA; CDR3 DNA: TGTGCCATCAGTGAGTCGCTTGAGCGCTACACCTTC; CDR3 protein: CAISESLERYTF
D gene: NA; V gene: TRBV27; J gene: TRBJ1-5; clone size: few; CDR3 DNA: TGTGCCAGCAGTTTATGGGCGGGAGGTCGTAGCAATCAGCCCCAGCATTTT; CDR3 protein: CASSLWAGGRSNQPQHF
D gene: NA; V gene: TRBV10-3; J gene: TRBJ1-1; clone size: few; CDR3 DNA: TGTGCCATCAGTGAAGGGGTCGGGAACACTGAAGCTTTCTTT; CDR3 protein: CAISEGVGNTEAFF
D gene: NA; V gene: TRBV2; J gene: TRBJ1-1; clone size: few; CDR3 DNA: TGTGCCAGCAGTTCAAGGGGCCCTGAAGCTTTCTTT; CDR3 protein: CASSSRGPEAFF
D gene: TRBD1; V gene: TRBV20-1; J gene: TRBJ1-1; clone size: NA; CDR3 DNA: TGCAGTGCTAGGGAGGGACAGGGGAGCACTGAAGCTTTCTTT; CDR3 protein: CSAREGQGSTEAFF
D gene: NA; V gene: TRBV5-1; J gene: TRBJ1-1; clone size: NA; CDR3 DNA: TGCGCCAGCAGCTTGGAGCAAGCGACCCCTGAAGCTTTCTTT; CDR3 protein: CASSLEQATPEAFF
D gene: NA; V gene: TRBV13; J gene: TRBJ1-2; clone size: NA; CDR3 DNA: TGTGCCAGCAGCTCGCGACGAGGGCCTAACTATGGCTACACCTTC; CDR3 protein: CASSSRRGPNYGYTF
D gene: NA; V gene: TRBV28; J gene: TRBJ1-5; clone size: NA; CDR3 DNA: TGTGCCAGCAGTCAGAATCAGCCCCAGCATTTT; CDR3 protein: CASSQNQPQHF
D gene: NA; V gene: TRBV6-6; J gene: TRBJ1-2; clone size: few; CDR3 DNA: TGTGCCAGCAGTTACAGGGCCTTAGATTATGGCTACACCTTC; CDR3 protein: CASSYRALDYGYTF
D gene: NA; V gene: TRBV6-5; J gene: TRBJ1-1; clone size: NA; CDR3 DNA: TGTGCCAGCATCCCTAGGGAAGGATTTCAGTCTGAAGCTTTCTTT; CDR3 protein: CASIPREGFQSEAFF
D gene: NA; V gene: TRBV21-1; J gene: TRBJ1-2; clone size: few; CDR3 DNA: TGTGCCAGCTTGGTGGGGTTCTATGGCTACACCTTC; CDR3 protein: CASLVGFYGYTF
D gene: NA; V gene: TRBV12-3/TRBV12-4; J gene: TRBJ1-2; clone size: NA; CDR3 DNA: TGTGCCAGCAGTTTAGTGCAGGGTCCGAATGGCTACACCTTC; CDR3 protein: CASSLVQGPNGYTF
D gene: TRBD1; V gene: TRBV4-3; J gene: TRBJ1-2; clone size: NA; CDR3 DNA: TGCGCCAGCAGCTCCGACAGGGGAGGTCACCCCTATGGCTACACCTTC; CDR3 protein: CASSSDRGGHPYGYTF
D gene: NA; V gene: TRBV6-2/TRBV6-3; J gene: TRBJ1-2; clone size: NA; CDR3 DNA: TGTGCCAGCAGTCGCGCGGACAAACAATATGGCTACACCTTC; CDR3 protein: CASSRADKQYGYTF
D gene: NA; V gene: TRBV5-1; J gene: TRBJ2-1; clone size: NA; CDR3 DNA: TGCGTCAGCAGCTCTGGACATACCTCCTACAATGAGCAGTTCTTC; CDR3 protein: CVSSSGHTSYNEQFF
D gene: TRBD1; V gene: TRBV28; J gene: TRBJ2-5; clone size: NA; CDR3 DNA: TGTGCCAGCCAGGGGGCGGCGGGCCAAGAGACCCAGTACTTC; CDR3 protein: CASQGAAGQETQYF
D gene: TRBD2; V gene: TRBV4-3; J gene: TRBJ2-1; clone size: NA; CDR3 DNA: TGCGCCAGCAGCCCCCGGACTAGCGGTTACTACAAGGAGCAGTTCTTC; CDR3 protein: CASSPRTSGYYKEQFF